The T cell receptor (beta chain) under discussion was sequenced for a study of T cells in Graves' hyperthyroidism and ophthalmopathy. The study's findings and limits: Blood also carried most thyroid clonotypes expanded above 0.001.

Germline trimming cut 5 bases from V and 0 bases from J; bases unmatched to any gene: 2. The CDR3 is 15 residues long. The germline V gene has CDR1 SGHAT and CDR2 FQNNGV. This clonotype was detected ten times or more. What it binds is unknown. Researchers took RNA transcripts and amplified the TCR beta CDR3 regions from them. First-round RT-PCR with HTBI primers amplified the TCR CDR3 region. TCRdb reprocessed the multiplex PCR reads with MiXCR, giving one entry per CDR3 protein. This table holds about 460,000 distinct CDR3 sequences, less than 25% found once. The chain combines TRBV11-2 with TRBJ2-7; 12 bases map to TRBD2. Sequencing input: blood. This sequence was found in a woman aged 70-85 years with Graves' ophthalmopathy. The CDR3 reads CASSPTSGSSYEQYF. For the CDR3, the DNA is TGTGCCAGCAGCCCGACTAGCGGGAGCTCCTACGAGCAGTACTTC.